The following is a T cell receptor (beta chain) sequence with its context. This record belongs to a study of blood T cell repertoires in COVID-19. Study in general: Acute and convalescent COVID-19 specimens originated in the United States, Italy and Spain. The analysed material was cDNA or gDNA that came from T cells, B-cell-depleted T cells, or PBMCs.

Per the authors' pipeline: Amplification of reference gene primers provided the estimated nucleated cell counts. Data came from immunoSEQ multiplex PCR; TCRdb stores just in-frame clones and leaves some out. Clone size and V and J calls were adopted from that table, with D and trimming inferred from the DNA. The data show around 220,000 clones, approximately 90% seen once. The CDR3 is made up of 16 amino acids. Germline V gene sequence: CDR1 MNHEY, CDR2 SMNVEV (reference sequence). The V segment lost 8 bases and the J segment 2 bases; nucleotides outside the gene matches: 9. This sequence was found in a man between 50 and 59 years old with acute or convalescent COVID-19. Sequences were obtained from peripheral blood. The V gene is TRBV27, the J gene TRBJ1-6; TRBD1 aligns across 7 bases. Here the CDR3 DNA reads TGTGCCAGCCGAAGGGCAGGGGGGACCTATAATTCACCCCTCCACTTT. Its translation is CASRRAGGTYNSPLHF.